These T cell receptor beta chains were read from a single sample in a study of blood T cell repertoires in COVID-19. The protocol was immunoSEQ multiplex PCR, while the TCRdb copy is restricted to in-frame clones and leaves out a portion. Of some 510,000 clones listed, roughly 90% are singletons. The sample was PBMCs or T cells enriched from blood (not recorded which). Every receptor here comes from a woman in her thirties or forties who had recovered from COVID-19. Each CDR3 is given without its conserved first and last residue.

v_gene,CDR3aa
TRBV24-1,ATSDSDGQTYNYGYT
TRBV30,AWSGSGTVADTQY
TRBV4-1,ASSLGAVGNEQF
TRBV24-1,ATSDLRGANTGELF
TRBV29-1,SVAGQDSAPEAF
TRBV7-2,ASSPGQAIYGYT
TRBV4-2,ASSQGGTGGANEKLF
TRBV19,ASKLRDSAYNEQF
TRBV6-6,ASSWRGTKAEGYT
TRBV12-5,ASGFSGDETQY
TRBV18,ASSPSGGGTDTQY
TRBV3-1/TRBV3-2,ASSQEGSYGGYT
TRBV2,ASSGDRAFQNYGYT
TRBV7-9,ASSLDGLSTDTQY
TRBV5-4,ASSARQGAVNEQF
TRBV25-1,ASSESSGRATDTQY
TRBV19,ASRQPQLVPGELF
TRBV7-9,ASSLAAGGEAEKLF
TRBV4-2,ASSQERTRETQY
TRBV19,ATRQGAGELF
TRBV5-1,ASSFMREGYEQY
TRBV21-1,ASSKSPGGTGTDTQY
TRBV7-9,ASSLGSGQPQH
TRBV5-1,ASSLGQGFYEQY
TRBV5-6,ASSIGLANNEQF
TRBV24-1,ATSDSRDRETQY